This T cell receptor beta chain was recovered during a study of cytomegalovirus exposure and HLA in healthy donors. Study-wide points: Associated with cytomegalovirus, according to the listing, were some 180 TCR beta chains. In an earlier analysis, in under 700 donors, most V segments appeared productive either ~90% or ~30% of the time.

The PCR employed 60 Vbeta primers together with 13 Jbeta primers. TCRdb's table, derived via immunoSEQ multiplex PCR, lists solely in-frame clones and lacks some. This sample carries under 85,000 clones, about 79% of them seen once, and the ten largest clones take roughly 1.7%. The CDR3 loop spans 14 amino acids. Germline V gene sequence: CDR1 SGHVS, CDR2 FQNEAQ. Trimming cost V 6 bases and J 5 bases; bases outside gene matches: 9. Comments on this clone: The antigen is unknown.

The sequencing sample was made of PBMCs. The chain couples TRBV7-8 to TRBJ1-1; 7 nucleotides match TRBD1. This sequence was found in a man between 35 and 55 years old in good health and CMV-seronegative. The CDR3 sequence: CASRPTLQGTEAFF. CDR3 sequence (DNA): TGTGCCAGCAGACCTACCTTACAGGGGACTGAAGCTTTCTTT.